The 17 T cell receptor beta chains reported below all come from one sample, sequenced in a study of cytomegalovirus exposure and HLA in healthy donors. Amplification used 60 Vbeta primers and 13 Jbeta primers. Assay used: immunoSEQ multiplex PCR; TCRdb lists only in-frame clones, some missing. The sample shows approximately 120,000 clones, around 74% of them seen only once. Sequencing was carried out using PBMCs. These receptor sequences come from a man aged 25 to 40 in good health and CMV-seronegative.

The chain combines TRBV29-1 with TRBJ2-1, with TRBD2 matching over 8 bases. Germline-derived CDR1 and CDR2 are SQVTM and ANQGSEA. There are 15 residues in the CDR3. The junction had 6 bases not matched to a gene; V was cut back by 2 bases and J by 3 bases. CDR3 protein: CSVESRTSNYNEQFF. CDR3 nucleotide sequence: TGCAGCGTTGAATCCCGGACTAGCAACTACAATGAGCAGTTCTTC.

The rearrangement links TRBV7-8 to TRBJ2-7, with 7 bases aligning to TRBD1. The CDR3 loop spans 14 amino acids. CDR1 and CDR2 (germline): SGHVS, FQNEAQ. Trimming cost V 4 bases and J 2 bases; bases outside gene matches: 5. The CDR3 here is CASSWGTVTYEQYF. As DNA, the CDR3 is TGTGCCAGCAGCTGGGGGACAGTTACCTACGAGCAGTACTTC. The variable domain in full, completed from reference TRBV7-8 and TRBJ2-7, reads GAGVSQSPRYKVAKRGQDVALRCDPISGHVSLFWYQQALGQGPEFLTYFQNEAQLDKSGLPSDRFFAERPEGSVSTLKIQRTQQEDSAVYLCASSWGTVTYEQYFGPGTRLTVT.

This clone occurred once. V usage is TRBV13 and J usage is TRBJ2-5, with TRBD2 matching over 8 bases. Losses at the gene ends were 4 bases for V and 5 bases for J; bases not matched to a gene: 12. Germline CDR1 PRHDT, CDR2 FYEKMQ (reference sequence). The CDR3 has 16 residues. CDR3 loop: CASSYWSGSSVETQYF. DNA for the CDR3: TGTGCCAGCAGCTACTGGAGCGGGAGTAGCGTTGAGACCCAGTACTTC.

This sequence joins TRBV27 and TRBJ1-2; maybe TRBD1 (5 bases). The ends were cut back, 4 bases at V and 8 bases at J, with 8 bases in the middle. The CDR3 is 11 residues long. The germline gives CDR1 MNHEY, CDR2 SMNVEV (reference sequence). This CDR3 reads CASSSRGGYTF. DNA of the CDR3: TGTGCCAGCAGTTCCCGGGGGGGCTACACCTTC.

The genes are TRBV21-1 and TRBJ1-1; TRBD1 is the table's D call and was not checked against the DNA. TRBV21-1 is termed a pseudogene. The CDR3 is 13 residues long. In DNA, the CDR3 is TGTGCCAGCAGCCGACAGGTTCAGACTGAAGCTTTCTTT. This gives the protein CASSRQVQTEAFF.

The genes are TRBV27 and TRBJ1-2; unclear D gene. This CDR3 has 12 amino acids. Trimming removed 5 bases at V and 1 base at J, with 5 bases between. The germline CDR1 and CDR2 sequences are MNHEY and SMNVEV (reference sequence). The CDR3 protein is CASSRDNYGYTF. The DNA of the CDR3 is TGTGCCAGCAGTAGAGATAACTATGGCTACACCTTC.

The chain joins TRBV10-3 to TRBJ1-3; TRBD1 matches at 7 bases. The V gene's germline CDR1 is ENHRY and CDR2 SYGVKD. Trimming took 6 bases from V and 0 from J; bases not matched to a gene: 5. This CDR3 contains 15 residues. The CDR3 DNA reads TGTGCCATCAGCTTTGGGACAGACTCTGGAAACACCATATATTTT. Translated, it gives CAISFGTDSGNTIYF.

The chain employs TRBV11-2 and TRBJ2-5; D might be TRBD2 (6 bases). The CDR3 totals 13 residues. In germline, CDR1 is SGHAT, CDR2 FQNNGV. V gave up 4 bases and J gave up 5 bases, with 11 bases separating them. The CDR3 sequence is CASSSGEGETQYF. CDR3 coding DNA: TGTGCCAGCAGCTCGGGAGAGGGGGAGACCCAGTACTTC.

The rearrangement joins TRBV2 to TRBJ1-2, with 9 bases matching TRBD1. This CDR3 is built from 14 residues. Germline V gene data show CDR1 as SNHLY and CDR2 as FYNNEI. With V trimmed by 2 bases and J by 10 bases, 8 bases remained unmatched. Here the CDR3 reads CASSESGTGLVYTF. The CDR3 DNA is TGTGCCAGCAGTGAATCCGGGACAGGGTTAGTCTACACCTTC.

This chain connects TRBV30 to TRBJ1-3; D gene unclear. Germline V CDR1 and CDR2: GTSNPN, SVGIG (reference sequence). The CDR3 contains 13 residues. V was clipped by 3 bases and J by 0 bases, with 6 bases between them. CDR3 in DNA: TGTGCCTGGAGCGCAGGCTCTGGAAACACCATATATTTT. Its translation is CAWSAGSGNTIYF.

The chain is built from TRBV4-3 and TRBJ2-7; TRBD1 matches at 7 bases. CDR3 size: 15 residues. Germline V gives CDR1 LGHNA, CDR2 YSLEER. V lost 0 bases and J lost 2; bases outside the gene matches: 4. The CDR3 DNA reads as TGCGCCAGCAGCCAAGAGCGGACAGGAACCTACGAGCAGTACTTC. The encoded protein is CASSQERTGTYEQYF.

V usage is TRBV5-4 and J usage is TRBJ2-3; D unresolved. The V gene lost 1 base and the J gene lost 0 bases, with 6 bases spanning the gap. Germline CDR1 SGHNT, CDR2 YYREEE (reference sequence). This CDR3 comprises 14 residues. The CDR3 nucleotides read TGTGCCAGCAGCTTGAAATCTAGCACAGATACGCAGTATTTT. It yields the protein CASSLKSSTDTQYF. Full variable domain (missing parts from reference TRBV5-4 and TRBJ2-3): ETGVTQSPTHLIKTRGQQVTLRCSSQSGHNTVSWYQQALGQGPQFIFQYYREEENGRGNFPPRFSGLQFPNYSSELNVNALELDDSALYLCASSLKSSTDTQYFGPGTRLTVL.

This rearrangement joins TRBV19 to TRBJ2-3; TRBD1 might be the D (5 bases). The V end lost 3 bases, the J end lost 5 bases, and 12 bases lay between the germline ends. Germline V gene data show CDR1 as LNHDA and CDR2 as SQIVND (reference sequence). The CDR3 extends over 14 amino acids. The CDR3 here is CASSMEGALDTQYF. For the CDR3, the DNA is TGTGCCAGTAGTATGGAAGGGGCCCTAGATACGCAGTATTTT.

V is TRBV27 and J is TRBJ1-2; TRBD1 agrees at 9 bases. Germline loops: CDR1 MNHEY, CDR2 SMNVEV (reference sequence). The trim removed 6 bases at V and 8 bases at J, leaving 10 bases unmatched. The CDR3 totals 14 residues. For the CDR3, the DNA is TGTGCCAGCAGACCCCAGCCGACAGGGGGAGGCTACACCTTC. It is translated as CASRPQPTGGGYTF.

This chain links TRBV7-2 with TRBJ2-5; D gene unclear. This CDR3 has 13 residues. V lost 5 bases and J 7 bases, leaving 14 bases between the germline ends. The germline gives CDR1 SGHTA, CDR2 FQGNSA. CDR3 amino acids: CASSEEASGTQYF. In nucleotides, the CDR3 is TGTGCCAGCAGCGAGGAAGCTTCGGGGACCCAGTACTTC.

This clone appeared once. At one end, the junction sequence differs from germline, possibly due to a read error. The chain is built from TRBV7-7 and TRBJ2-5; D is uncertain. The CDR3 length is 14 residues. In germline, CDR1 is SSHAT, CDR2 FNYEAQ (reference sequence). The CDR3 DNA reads TGTGCTAGCAGCTTAGGCTCAGGCCAAGAGACCCAGTACTTC. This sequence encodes CASSLGSGQETQYF. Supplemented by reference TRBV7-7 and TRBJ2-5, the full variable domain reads GAGVSQSPRYKVTKRGQDVTLRCDPISSHATLYWYQQALGQGPEFLTYFNYEAQPDKSGLPSDRFSAERPEGSISTLTIQRTEQRDSAMYRCASSLGSGQETQYFGPGTRLLVL.

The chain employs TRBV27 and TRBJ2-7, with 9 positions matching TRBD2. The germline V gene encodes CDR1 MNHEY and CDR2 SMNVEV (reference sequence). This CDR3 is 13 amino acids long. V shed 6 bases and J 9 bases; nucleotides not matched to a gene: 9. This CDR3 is CASRRASGTGQYF. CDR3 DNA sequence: TGTGCCAGCAGGAGGGCTAGCGGGACGGGGCAGTACTTC.